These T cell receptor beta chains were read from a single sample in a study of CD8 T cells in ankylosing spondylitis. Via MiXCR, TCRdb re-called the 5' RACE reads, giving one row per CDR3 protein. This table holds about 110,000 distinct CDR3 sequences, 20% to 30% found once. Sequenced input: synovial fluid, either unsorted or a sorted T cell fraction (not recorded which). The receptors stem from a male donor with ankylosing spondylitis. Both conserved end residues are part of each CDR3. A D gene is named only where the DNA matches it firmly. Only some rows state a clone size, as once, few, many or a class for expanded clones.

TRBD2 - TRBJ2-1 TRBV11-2 CASSAGRALFDEQFF TGTGCCAGCAGCGCCGGGAGGGCCCTGTTCGATGAGCAGTTCTTC
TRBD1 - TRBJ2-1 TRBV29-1 CSVGSGQDSYNEQFF TGCAGCGTTGGGTCAGGACAGGACTCCTACAATGAGCAGTTCTTC
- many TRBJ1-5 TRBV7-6 CASSFGPGRQPQHF TGTGCCAGCAGCTTTGGTCCAGGGCGTCAGCCCCAGCATTTT
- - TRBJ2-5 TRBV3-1 CASSPSRQPPRGTQYF TGTGCCAGCAGCCCGAGTCGACAGCCACCGCGGGGGACCCAGTACTTC
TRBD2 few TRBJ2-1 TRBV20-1 CSASRASGNNEQFF TGCAGTGCTAGTCGGGCTAGCGGTAACAATGAGCAGTTCTTC
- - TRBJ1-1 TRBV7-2 CASSWVMGGTEAFF TGTGCCAGCAGTTGGGTCATGGGGGGGACTGAAGCTTTCTTT
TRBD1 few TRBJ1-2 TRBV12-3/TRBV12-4 CASTFQGVGYGYTF TGTGCCAGCACCTTCCAGGGGGTGGGCTATGGCTACACCTTC
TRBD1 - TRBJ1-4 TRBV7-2 CASSYQGQTNEKLFF TGTGCCAGCAGCTACCAGGGACAGACTAATGAAAAACTGTTTTTT
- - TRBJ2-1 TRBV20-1 CSATGNSYNEQFF TGCAGTGCTACCGGAAACTCCTACAATGAGCAGTTCTTC
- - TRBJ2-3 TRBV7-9 CASFLIGTDTQYF TGTGCCAGCTTTTTGATAGGGACAGATACGCAGTATTTT
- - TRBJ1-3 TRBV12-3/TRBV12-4 CASSWGAGGNTIYF TGTGCCAGCAGTTGGGGGGCTGGTGGAAACACCATATATTTT
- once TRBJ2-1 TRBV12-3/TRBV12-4 CACSPTLGSGVGSYNEQFF TGTGCCTGCAGCCCTACTTTGGGTAGCGGAGTGGGGTCCTACAATGAGCAGTTCTTC
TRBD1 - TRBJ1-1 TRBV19 CASSIKTGVPEAFF TGTGCCAGTAGTATTAAGACAGGGGTACCTGAAGCTTTCTTT
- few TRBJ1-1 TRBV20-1 CSAQGRTNTEAFF TGCAGTGCTCAGGGACGGACTAACACTGAAGCTTTCTTT
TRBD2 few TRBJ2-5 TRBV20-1 CTPRLAGKETQYF TGCACCCCCCGGCTAGCGGGAAAAGAGACCCAGTACTTC
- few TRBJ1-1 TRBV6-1 CATGELNGNTEAFF TGTGCCACCGGGGAGTTGAATGGGAACACTGAAGCTTTCTTT
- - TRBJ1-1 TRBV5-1 CASSVRGTEAFF TGCGCCAGCAGCGTGCGAGGGACTGAAGCTTTCTTT
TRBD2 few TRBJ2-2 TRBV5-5 CASSLGLAGGPETGELFF TGTGCCAGCAGCTTGGGACTAGCGGGAGGGCCAGAAACCGGGGAGCTGTTTTTT
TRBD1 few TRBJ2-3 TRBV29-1 CSVEDPRTGPPDTQYF TGCAGCGTTGAAGATCCTCGGACAGGGCCTCCAGATACGCAGTATTTT